The T cell receptor beta chain described here comes from a study of shared clonotypes between healthy human individuals. The authors ran the assay at deep level. The method was immunoSEQ multiplex PCR; TCRdb's version includes in-frame clones alone and lacks a portion of them. The sample records about 2.1 million clones, 93% being singletons. This CDR3 region has 15 residues. Germline loops: CDR1 SGDLS, CDR2 YYNGEE. Trimming at V came to 0 bases and at J to 9 bases, leaving 5 bases not matched to a gene. Naive CD8 cells lacked CD45RO, underwent positive selection for CCR7 and left out terminally differentiated effector memory CD45RA+ cells. All of the donors resided in Nashville, Tennessee, and each was a Caucasian adult. Study conclusions and caveats: Genetic and exposure-history diversity was limited by the small donor number.

About this clone itself: Its matching antigen is unknown.

The material sequenced was naive CD8+ T cells from PBMCs. The receptor comes from a man between 18 and 35 years old in good health. Some clones in this sample may be carry-over from other donors' samples. The chain uses TRBV9 and TRBJ2-1, with TRBD2 identical over 11 bases. CDR3 DNA: TGTGCCAGCAGCGTAGATGGGACTAGCGGTCCTGAGCAGTTCTTC. Protein sequence: CASSVDGTSGPEQFF.